This T cell receptor (beta chain) was identified during a study (dated by TCRdb to 2022 to 2024). Its CDR3 holds 12 amino acids, cysteine through phenylalanine. Solely the CDR3 DNA is kept, with 36 bases framed from the first base. A distance of 7 bases separates the germline ends of V and J, which lose 6 bases and 2 bases respectively. Reading the germline V gene gives CDR1 SQVTM and CDR2 ANQGSEA. Points on this clone: This clone's antigen is unknown. No quality values exist for individual bases; no much larger clone is one base distant.

PBMCs were isolated from peripheral blood, and genomic DNA from unsorted PBMCs was used for TCR beta sequencing. Paper-wide results and their limitations: According to the authors, more investigation is needed, including longitudinal sampling and evaluation of a control group.

TCR beta chain repertoires were profiled by survey-level sequencing on the immunoSEQ platform. The study's own analysis went as follows. CDR3 amino acid length spectratypes and V-J pairing frequencies were compared, and repertoire diversity was measured with the inverse Simpson index. Clonotypes specific to SARS-CoV-2, CMV, influenza A and EBV were annotated by matching TCR beta CDR3 sequences against VDJdb. TCRdb obtained this table from immuneACCESS and retained in-frame rearrangements with V and J assigned. These tables miss some clones; where compared with another copy, unresolved V genes account for less than half of the shortfall, and the remainder is unexplained. The V and J calls and clone size were taken over from that table, and D and trimming were inferred from the DNA. Recorded for this sample are under 65,000 clones; 85% to 95% of them occurred a single time. The biggest ten clones account for over 8.5% of the sample.

The sequenced material came from PBMCs. The clonotype comes from a middle-aged man with rheumatoid arthritis. The chain is encoded by TRBV29-1 joined to TRBJ1-4, with no D gene named confidently. In nucleotide form, the sequence is TGCAGCGTGATGGGGACTAATGAAAAACTGTTTTTT. Translated, it reads CSVMGTNEKLFF. With all but the CDR3 taken from the reference TRBV29-1 and TRBJ1-4 genes, the full variable domain is: SAVISQKPSRDICQRGTSLTIQCQVDSQVTMMFWYRQQPGQSLTLIATANQGSEATYESGFVIDKFPISRPNLTFSTLTVSNMSPEDSSIYLCSVMGTNEKLFFGSGTQLSVL.